This entry concerns a single TCR beta chain. The antigen is unknown. The data belong to a study of shared clonotypes between healthy human individuals. Sorted-subset replicate PCR reactions contained 200 ng DNA, corresponding to tens of thousands of T cell genomes. In the authors' workflow: Owing to the provision of junction-only sequences devoid of quality scores by immunoSEQ, filtering differed. The method was immunoSEQ multiplex PCR; TCRdb's version includes in-frame clones alone and lacks a portion of them. V and J calls and clone size are given by that table; D and trimming were obtained from the DNA. This sample has over a million clones; approximately 80% occur once, and the top ten carry more than 0.45%. With 1 base clipped from V and 0 bases from J, the junction kept 14 bases outside the gene matches. The CDR3 extends over 20 amino acids. Per the germline V gene, CDR1 is KGHSH and CDR2 is LQKENI.

Study-wide results and caveats: Across a few donors, naive CD4 shared approximately 4.5%, naive CD8 3% to 3.5%, memory CD4 2.3%, memory CD8 about 0.38%.

The sequenced material came from memory CD4+ T cells from PBMCs. Subset in this sample: CD45RA-negative fraction. The rearrangement joins TRBV18 to TRBJ2-3; TRBD1 aligns across 9 bases. The origin of this receptor is a man aged 18 to 29 in good health. Some clones in this sample may be carry-over from other donors' samples. CDR3 in DNA: TGTGCCAGCTCACCACTACGATCTGCGGGACAGGGTAGGAGCACAGATACGCAGTATTTT. It is translated as CASSPLRSAGQGRSTDTQYF.